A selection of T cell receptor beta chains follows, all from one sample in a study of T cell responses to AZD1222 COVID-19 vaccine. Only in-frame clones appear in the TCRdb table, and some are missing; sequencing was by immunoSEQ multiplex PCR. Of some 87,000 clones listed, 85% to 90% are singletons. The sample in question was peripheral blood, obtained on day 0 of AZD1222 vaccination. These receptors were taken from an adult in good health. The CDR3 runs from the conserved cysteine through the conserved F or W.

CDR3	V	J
CSVGTSGALPGELFF	TRBV29-1	TRBJ2-2
CASSKDEGEKLFF	TRBV5-1	TRBJ1-4
CASSLRAGDYTF	TRBV5-4	TRBJ1-2
CSVPSGGGLNTEAFF	TRBV29-1	TRBJ1-1
CASRTRGLLREKLFF	TRBV28	TRBJ1-4
CASSRSDGALVDTQYF	TRBV18	TRBJ2-3
CAWSRGKETQYF	TRBV30	TRBJ2-5
CASLGQYNSPLHF	TRBV2	TRBJ1-6
CASGRDRDQPQHF	TRBV3-1/TRBV3-2	TRBJ1-5
CASSLDPSLGSTEAFF	TRBV5-1	TRBJ1-1
CSVGGDLYYEQYF	TRBV29-1	TRBJ2-7
CASKEGRTTDTQYF	TRBV19	TRBJ2-3
CSAPGTGVGEQYF	TRBV29-1	TRBJ2-7
CASSLSLVTSGASYEQYF	TRBV11-2	TRBJ2-7
CASSQKRSPDRVVETQYF	TRBV14	TRBJ2-5
CASSEQQYF	TRBV2	TRBJ2-7
CASSRAFGGTDTQYF	TRBV27	TRBJ2-3
CASSQRGAFNEQYF	TRBV4-3	TRBJ2-7
CSASFWGSNPNEQFF	TRBV20-1	TRBJ2-1
CASKATGGSGNTIYF	TRBV6-5	TRBJ1-3
CASSPRQGGTGNTIYF	TRBV28	TRBJ1-3
CASRNRAANTGELFF	TRBV28	TRBJ2-2
CASSGFTHSGYYEQYF	TRBV25-1	TRBJ2-7
CASSRRAEQFF	TRBV5-6	TRBJ2-1